The 4 T cell receptor beta chains below come from one sample, sequenced in a study of T cell responses to AZD1222 COVID-19 vaccine. TCRdb keeps only in-frame clones here, not all; method: immunoSEQ multiplex PCR. The data contain approximately 150,000 clones, roughly 93% of them singletons. The sample consisted of peripheral blood, taken on day 0 of MenACWY control vaccination. Receptors originate from an adult in good health.

This chain uses TRBV5-4 with TRBJ2-7, with D possibly being TRBD1 (6 bases). This CDR3 comprises 12 residues. Germline CDR1 reads SGHNT; CDR2 reads YYREEE (reference sequence). V dropped 7 bases and J dropped 3 bases, with 11 bases sitting between them. CDR3 sequence: CASSDRNYEQYF. In DNA, the CDR3 is TGTGCCAGCTCCGACAGGAACTACGAGCAGTACTTC.

This clone was recorded once. CDR3 coding DNA: TGTGCCAGCAGCTTAAAGACGAACACTGAAGCTTTCTTT. Encoded protein: CASSLKTNTEAFF. V usage is TRBV7-8 and J usage is TRBJ1-1, with no clear D. V lost 2 bases and J 1 base, leaving 5 bases between the germline ends. Germline CDR1 and CDR2: SGHVS and FQNEAQ. The CDR3 consists of 13 residues.

The V gene is TRBV28, the J gene TRBJ1-5; a weak D match, TRBD1 (6 bases). V was cut by 6 bases and J by 2 bases, with 14 bases left in between. The length of the CDR3 is 15 residues. Germline V gene lookup returns CDR1 MDHEN and CDR2 SYDVKM. CDR3 nucleotide sequence: TGTGCCAGCAGAAAGGGGGGTGTTCGCAATCAGCCCCAGCATTTT. This codes for CASRKGGVRNQPQHF.

This sequence joins TRBV12-3 or TRBV12-4 and TRBJ2-3; D unclear. The CDR3 is made up of 13 amino acids. V was shortened by 6 bases and J by 6 bases, with 13 bases between the two germline ends. The CDR3 nucleotides are TGTGCCAGCAGACCTCTAACGAGGGATACGCAGTATTTT. Protein sequence: CASRPLTRDTQYF.